Listed here are 5 T cell receptor beta chains from one sample, sequenced in a study of cytomegalovirus exposure and HLA in healthy donors. PCR employed 60 Vbeta and 13 Jbeta primers. Here immunoSEQ multiplex PCR was the method, and the copy in TCRdb shows in-frame clones only, minus some. This sample has approximately 91,000 clones; 86% occur once, and the top ten carry 9.2%. The sample consisted of PBMCs. Source of these receptors: a man aged 25 to 40 in good health and CMV-seropositive.

The chain links TRBV18 to TRBJ2-3, with D perhaps matching TRBD2 (6 bases). Germline V CDR1 and CDR2: KGHSH, LQKENI. Trimming shortened V by 3 bases and J by 6 bases, and 7 bases separated the two germline ends. This CDR3 has 12 amino acids. This CDR3 is CASSPGGDTQYF. The CDR3 DNA follows: TGTGCCAGCTCACCTGGAGGGGATACGCAGTATTTT.

This clone came up once. The CDR3 region has the DNA TGTGCCAGCAGCTTAGGGGACAGGGGGCTGGGGTCACCCCTCCACTTT. Translated: CASSLGDRGLGSPLHF. V is TRBV7-2 and J is TRBJ1-6; 12 bases are shared with TRBD1. After removal of 1 base from V and 10 bases from J, the junction contained 5 bases not matched to a gene. The germline V gene encodes CDR1 SGHTA and CDR2 FQGNSA. The CDR3 is 16 residues long. Drawing the rest from reference TRBV7-2 and TRBJ1-6, the complete variable domain is GAGVSQSPSNKVTEKGKDVELRCDPISGHTALYWYRQSLGQGLEFLIYFQGNSAPDKSGLPSDRFSAERTGGSVSTLTIQRTQQEDSAVYLCASSLGDRGLGSPLHFGNGTRLTVT.

The rearrangement uses TRBV25-1 and TRBJ2-7; D might be TRBD1 (5 bases). CDR1 MGHDK and CDR2 SYGVNS come from the germline V gene. Trimming took 2 bases from V and 6 from J, leaving 11 bases between them. The CDR3 has 13 residues. CDR3: CASSEQGGTEQYF. The CDR3 DNA sequence: TGTGCCAGCAGTGAACAGGGCGGTACCGAGCAGTACTTC.

The chain uses TRBV7-9 and TRBJ2-5, with D possibly being TRBD1 (7 bases). With the DNA end fitting TRBJ2-7 better, the J assignment may be wrong. Germline loops: CDR1 SEHNR, CDR2 FQNEAQ (reference sequence). CDR3 length equals 14 residues. The CDR3 DNA follows: TGTGCCAGCAGCTTATTGGAGGGGGCGGACGAGCAGTACTTC. Amino acid sequence: CASSLLEGADEQYF.

This rearrangement joins TRBV5-1 to TRBJ2-3; 10 bases align to TRBD1. Germline CDR1 reads SGHRS; CDR2 reads YFSETQ. Losses at the gene ends were 4 bases for V and 0 bases for J; bases not matched to a gene: 5. CDR3 size: 16 residues. CDR3 protein: CASSLWTGGSTDTQYF. The CDR3 DNA sequence: TGCGCCAGCAGCCTTTGGACAGGGGGAAGCACAGATACGCAGTATTTT.